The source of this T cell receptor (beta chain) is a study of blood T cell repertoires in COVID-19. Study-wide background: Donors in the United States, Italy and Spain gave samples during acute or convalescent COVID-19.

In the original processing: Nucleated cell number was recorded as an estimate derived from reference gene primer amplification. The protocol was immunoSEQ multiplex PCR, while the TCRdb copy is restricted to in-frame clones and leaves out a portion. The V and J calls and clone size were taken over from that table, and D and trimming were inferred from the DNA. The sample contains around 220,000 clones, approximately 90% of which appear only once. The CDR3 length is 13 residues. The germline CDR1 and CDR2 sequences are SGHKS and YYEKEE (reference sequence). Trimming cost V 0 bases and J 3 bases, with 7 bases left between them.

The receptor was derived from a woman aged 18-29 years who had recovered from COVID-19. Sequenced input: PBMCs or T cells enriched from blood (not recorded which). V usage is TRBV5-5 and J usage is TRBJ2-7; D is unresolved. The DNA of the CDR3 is TGTGCCAGCAGCTTGGGTCCGGGCTACGAGCAGTACTTC. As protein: CASSLGPGYEQYF. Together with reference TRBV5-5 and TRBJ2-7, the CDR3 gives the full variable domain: DAGVTQSPTHLIKTRGQQVTLRCSPISGHKSVSWYQQVLGQGPQFIFQYYEKEERGRGNFPDRFSARQFPNYSSELNVNALLLGDSALYLCASSLGPGYEQYFGPGTRLTVT.